The sequence of this T cell receptor beta chain was determined in a study of a mutant IDH1 vaccine in newly diagnosed glioma. Study in general: Eight vaccinations were given in weeks 1, 3, 5, 7, 11, 15, 19 and 23. Most had both radiotherapy and temozolomide beforehand; others had only one.

Assay used: immunoSEQ multiplex PCR; TCRdb lists only in-frame clones, some missing. The sample has some 33,000 clones; roughly 88% are singletons. Germline V CDR1 and CDR2: MNHNY, SVGAGI (reference sequence). V lost 6 bases, J lost 5 bases, and 12 bases stayed unmatched. There are 15 residues in the CDR3. Noted time point: week 23, last vaccination. Doses of 300 ug of mutant IDH1 20-mer peptide were given with topical imiquimod. The study enrolled donors with new WHO grade 3 or 4 IDH1-mutant, ATRX-lost astrocytomas. Overall study results and limits: Pseudoprogression apparently tracked independently of changes in top peripheral T cell clonotypes.

About this clone itself: No antigen is known for it.

This specimen was PBMCs, taken from a glioma patient whose treatment included an IDH1 peptide vaccine. This TCR was sampled from a man between 35 and 55 years old with glioma. The J gene is TRBJ2-7, the V gene TRBV6-6, with 8 bases matching TRBD1. CDR3 loop: CASRPDRDHRDEQYF. The CDR3 nucleotides are TGTGCCAGCAGACCGGACAGGGACCACCGGGACGAGCAGTACTTC.